Shown below are 31 T cell receptor beta chains from a single sample sequenced in a study of T cells after yellow fever vaccination. From the 5' RACE reads, TCRdb called clonotypes with MiXCR, one entry per CDR3 protein. This table holds about 360,000 distinct CDR3 sequences, 6% to 8% found once. This material consisted of PBMCs, taken 5 days after the yellow fever booster vaccination. The receptors were sampled from a man aged 30 to 39 who received the YFV17D yellow fever vaccine.

This clonotype has only a few counts. V gene TRBV20-1 combines with J gene TRBJ2-1, with D hard to call. CDR1 and CDR2 from the germline V gene are DFQATT and SNEGSKA (reference sequence). V dropped 5 bases and J dropped 5 bases, with 13 bases sitting between them. There are 13 residues in the CDR3. The CDR3 reads CSADLLDDNEQFF. The CDR3, as DNA: TGCAGTGCTGACCTTTTGGACGACAATGAGCAGTTCTTC.

There are a few counts of this clonotype. The CDR3 loop is CSARWRASGYEQYF. CDR3 nucleotides: TGCAGTGCTAGATGGCGGGCTAGCGGGTACGAGCAGTACTTC. V is TRBV20-1 and J is TRBJ2-7; 8 bases align to TRBD2. Germline values: CDR1 DFQATT, CDR2 SNEGSKA (reference sequence). With V trimmed by 2 bases and J by 4 bases, 7 bases remained unmatched. The CDR3 contains 14 residues.

The table lists this clonotype with many counts. This chain links TRBV10-3 with TRBJ2-1, with D possibly being TRBD2 (6 bases). In germline, CDR1 is ENHRY, CDR2 SYGVKD. There are 15 residues in the CDR3. Between the trimmed V and J ends, which lost 3 bases and 3 bases, there was a span of 12 bases. CDR3 nucleotides: TGTGCCATCAGTGAAAGAGTAGCGGACTACAATGAGCAGTTCTTC. Residues: CAISERVADYNEQFF.

This clonotype has at least ten counts. The V gene is TRBV10-3, the J gene TRBJ1-1; D uncertain. The CDR3 has 13 amino acids. Trimming shortened V by 3 bases and J by 5 bases, and 10 bases separated the two germline ends. Germline values: CDR1 ENHRY, CDR2 SYGVKD. CDR3 DNA: TGTGCCATCAGTGACGGTCCGGGGACTGAAGCTTTCTTT. The encoded protein is CAISDGPGTEAFF.

This clonotype showed up just a few times. The rearrangement joins TRBV6-2 or TRBV6-3 to TRBJ2-5, with TRBD1 matching over 9 bases. V shed 0 bases, J shed 1 base, and the junction held 9 bases outside the gene matches. This CDR3 has 18 residues. Germline lookup yields CDR1 MNHEY and CDR2 SVGEGT. CDR3 bases: TGTGCCAGCAGTTACTCGGCTTCTGGACAGGGGACCCAAGAGACCCAGTACTTC. This codes for CASSYSASGQGTQETQYF.

This clonotype was counted many times. The chain carries TRBV7-9 and TRBJ2-7; D call uncertain. V was trimmed by 7 bases and J by 2 bases, leaving 12 bases between them. The CDR3 is 13 residues long. Per germline, CDR1 SEHNR and CDR2 FQNEAQ (reference sequence). The CDR3 sequence is CASTFSSTYEQYF. The DNA of the CDR3 is TGTGCCAGCACTTTTAGTAGCACCTACGAGCAGTACTTC.

This clonotype was detected only a few times. The V gene is TRBV2, the J gene TRBJ2-7, with D possibly TRBD1 on 6 matching bases. The CDR3 length is 15 residues. V was cut by 3 bases and J by 5 bases, with 17 bases left in between. The germline V gene has CDR1 SNHLY and CDR2 FYNNEI. In DNA form, the CDR3 reads TGTGCCAGCAGTGAGTGGGACAAGGGTGTCCACGAGCAGTACTTC. It translates to CASSEWDKGVHEQYF.

This clonotype appeared many times. This rearrangement joins TRBV7-9 to TRBJ2-7; D gene uncertain. V lost 5 bases to trimming and J lost 9 bases, with 14 bases between them. Germline CDR1 reads SEHNR; CDR2 reads FQNEAQ (reference sequence). The CDR3 consists of 12 residues. Here the CDR3 reads CASSLQTVGQYF. The CDR3 nucleotides are TGTGCCAGCAGCCTACAGACGGTGGGGCAGTACTTC. Drawing the rest from reference TRBV7-9 and TRBJ2-7, the complete variable domain is DTGVSQNPRHKITKRGQNVTFRCDPISEHNRLYWYRQTLGQGPEFLTYFQNEAQLEKSRLLSDRFSAERPKGSFSTLEIQRTEQGDSAMYLCASSLQTVGQYFGPGTRLTVT.

This clonotype has at least ten counts. This likely comes from a read error, as the CDR3 has no conserved phenylalanine or tryptophan at its end. The gene calls are TRBV4-2 and TRBJ2-5; 8 nucleotides agree with TRBD2. The CDR3 runs 15 residues. Germline CDR1 is LGHNA and CDR2 is YNFKEQ. V gave up 6 bases and J gave up 5 bases; unmatched junction bases: 11. In nucleotides, the CDR3 is TGTGCCAGCAGTTACGACTGGGCTAGCGGGGAGACCCAGTACTCC. The encoded protein is CASSYDWASGETQYS.

The rearrangement links TRBV7-2 to TRBJ2-2, with D possibly being TRBD1 or TRBD2 (7 bases each). V lost 4 bases, J lost 7 bases, and 22 bases lay in between. Germline V gene lookup returns CDR1 SGHTA and CDR2 FQGNSA. The CDR3 spans 17 residues. The CDR3 is CASSSQGRGLDFGELFF. The CDR3 nucleotides are TGTGCCAGCAGCTCACAGGGGCGTGGACTAGACTTCGGGGAGCTGTTTTTT.

This clonotype was detected many times. The chain is built from TRBV6-1 and TRBJ2-2; 11 nucleotides agree with TRBD2. Germline lookup yields CDR1 MNHNS and CDR2 SASEGT. Unmatched junction bases numbered 6, after V lost 6 bases and J lost 6 bases. The CDR3 sequence is 15 residues long. The DNA of the CDR3 is TGTGCCAGCAGGCCTAGCGGGAGGACGTCCGGGGAGCTGTTTTTT. Translating it yields CASRPSGRTSGELFF.

In its sample, this clonotype was seen a few times. The chain carries TRBV20-1 and TRBJ2-5; D call uncertain. The CDR3 consists of 13 residues. Between the trimmed V and J ends, which lost 5 bases and 1 base, there was a span of 11 bases. Germline V gene sequence: CDR1 DFQATT, CDR2 SNEGSKA (reference sequence). The DNA for the CDR3 is TGCAGTGCTCGCCTCTTGGGCCAAGAGACCCAGTACTTC. The encoded protein is CSARLLGQETQYF.

This clonotype was observed a handful of times. The chain joins TRBV12-3 or TRBV12-4 to TRBJ2-7; 7 nucleotides align to TRBD2. The trim removed 6 bases at V and 6 bases at J, leaving 11 bases unmatched. The CDR3 contains 14 residues. CDR3 protein: CASSSRGSGTEQYF. Written as DNA, the CDR3 is TGTGCCAGCAGCTCCCGCGGGAGCGGAACCGAGCAGTACTTC.

The J gene is TRBJ2-5, the V gene TRBV12-3 or TRBV12-4, with D tentatively TRBD2 (6 bases). CDR3 length: 14 residues. The V end was cut by 6 bases, the J end by 5 bases, with 16 bases between. CDR3 sequence reads: CASSPREWRETQYF. CDR3 DNA: TGTGCCAGCAGCCCCCGGGAGTGGAGGGAGACCCAGTACTTC.

The chain carries TRBV20-1 and TRBJ2-7, with a tentative D call TRBD2 (5 bases). Germline CDR1 DFQATT, CDR2 SNEGSKA (reference sequence). The CDR3 has 14 amino acids. Trimming pared 3 bases from V and 4 bases from J, leaving 16 bases between. In DNA form, the CDR3 reads TGCAGTGCTAGGGGAGCGGACCACTTATACGAGCAGTACTTC. It specifies CSARGADHLYEQYF.

This clonotype was observed a handful of times. V gene TRBV7-9 combines with J gene TRBJ2-3, with TRBD1 matching over 9 bases. The germline V gene encodes CDR1 SEHNR and CDR2 FQNEAQ (reference sequence). The CDR3 spans 15 residues. Trimming cost V 5 bases and J 6 bases; bases outside gene matches: 9. CDR3 region: CASSTAGTGTDTQYF. In DNA, the CDR3 is TGTGCCAGCAGCACGGCCGGGACAGGGACGGATACGCAGTATTTT.

This clonotype was counted only a few times. This sequence joins TRBV28 and TRBJ2-1; perhaps TRBD2 as D (6 bases). The CDR3 runs 12 residues. Germline V lookup: CDR1 MDHEN, CDR2 SYDVKM. Trimming removed 7 bases at V and 7 bases at J, with 11 bases between. The CDR3 is CASNAGSNEQFF. CDR3 bases: TGTGCCAGCAATGCGGGAAGTAATGAGCAGTTCTTC.

V usage is TRBV2 and J usage is TRBJ2-7; 10 nucleotides line up with TRBD1. The CDR3 extends over 13 amino acids. Losses at the gene ends were 9 bases for V and 3 bases for J; bases not matched to a gene: 5. Germline lookup yields CDR1 SNHLY and CDR2 FYNNEI. The DNA for the CDR3 is TGTGCCAGGTCCGGGACAGGGGACTACGAGCAGTACTTC. Translated: CARSGTGDYEQYF. Full variable domain (outside the CDR3, taken from reference TRBV2 and TRBJ2-7): EPEVTQTPSHQVTQMGQEVILRCVPISNHLYFYWYRQILGQKVEFLVSFYNNEISEKSEIFDDQFSVERPDGSNFTLKIRSTKLEDSAMYFCARSGTGDYEQYFGPGTRLTVT.

The V gene is TRBV12-3 or TRBV12-4, the J gene TRBJ2-7; 7 bases map to TRBD1. Losses at the gene ends were 7 bases for V and 4 bases for J; bases not matched to a gene: 7. The CDR3 loop spans 13 amino acids. The CDR3 loop reads CASIQRGQYEQYF. The CDR3 DNA reads TGTGCCAGCATTCAAAGGGGGCAGTACGAGCAGTACTTC.

This clonotype was seen a few times. V and J are TRBV20-1 and TRBJ2-3; 7 bases align to TRBD1. V was pared by 3 bases and J by 2 bases, with 5 bases of the junction left unmatched. CDR1 and CDR2 from the germline V gene are DFQATT and SNEGSKA (reference sequence). The CDR3 runs to 14 residues. The CDR3 protein is CSARRTGNTDTQYF. CDR3 DNA: TGCAGTGCTAGGCGGACAGGAAACACAGATACGCAGTATTTT.

This rearrangement joins TRBV28 to TRBJ1-2; D uncertain. Deletions cut 7 bases from V and 5 bases from J, with 14 bases between. CDR1 and CDR2 from the germline V gene are MDHEN and SYDVKM. The CDR3 runs to 13 residues. CDR3 bases: TGTGCCAGCACCGAAGCGGCGGCATATGGCTACACCTTC. Translating it yields CASTEAAAYGYTF.

The CDR3: CAIRNALDPYEQYF. CDR3 sequence (DNA): TGTGCCATCAGGAATGCCCTGGACCCCTACGAGCAGTACTTC. The chain has TRBV10-3 and TRBJ2-7; D call uncertain. Trimming removed 6 bases from V and 2 bases from J, with 14 bases in between. The germline gives CDR1 ENHRY, CDR2 SYGVKD. CDR3 size: 14 residues.

The J gene is TRBJ2-3, the V gene TRBV20-1; TRBD2 matches 11 bases. This CDR3 has 15 amino acids. Germline-derived CDR1 and CDR2 are DFQATT and SNEGSKA (reference sequence). After removal of 1 base from V and 6 bases from J, the junction contained 6 bases not matched to a gene. The CDR3: CSARAPGLAVDTQYF. The CDR3 bases are TGCAGTGCTAGAGCCCCGGGACTAGCGGTCGATACGCAGTATTTT.

The chain employs TRBV12-3 or TRBV12-4 and TRBJ2-3; the D gene is possibly TRBD1 (5 bases). The CDR3 is made up of 12 amino acids. Trimming removed 8 bases from V and 8 bases from J, with 14 bases in between. CDR3 amino acids: CASLDSQGTQYF. CDR3 sequence (DNA): TGTGCCAGCCTGGATAGTCAGGGTACGCAGTATTTT.

This clonotype occurred many times. CDR3 in amino acids: CASSITGGVYTEAFF. CDR3 bases: TGTGCCAGCAGCATAACAGGGGGCGTCTACACTGAAGCTTTCTTT. This rearrangement joins TRBV6-1 to TRBJ1-1; TRBD1 matches 9 bases. Germline CDR1 is MNHNS and CDR2 is SASEGT. V shed 6 bases and J 3 bases; nucleotides not matched to a gene: 8. The CDR3 runs 15 residues.

This clonotype was observed at least ten times. The rearrangement links TRBV18 to TRBJ2-7; TRBD2 matches at 11 bases. With V trimmed by 3 bases and J by 4 bases, 14 bases remained unmatched. CDR1 KGHSH and CDR2 LQKENI come from the germline V gene. CDR3 size: 18 residues. The CDR3 protein is CASSPPILPSGRKYEQYF. The CDR3, as DNA: TGTGCCAGCTCACCGCCGATTCTGCCTAGCGGGAGGAAGTACGAGCAGTACTTC.

There are many counts of this clonotype. The chain carries TRBV7-9 and TRBJ1-1; perhaps TRBD1 as D (6 bases). This CDR3 spans 14 amino acids. Germline V gene data show CDR1 as SEHNR and CDR2 as FQNEAQ (reference sequence). V shed 5 bases and J shed 5 bases, with 15 bases lying between them. The CDR3 here is CASSQQGFETEAFF. The CDR3 DNA sequence: TGTGCCAGCAGCCAACAGGGATTCGAAACTGAAGCTTTCTTT.

This clonotype was recorded a few times. The CDR3 region is CSARDRPGSYNEQFF. CDR3 DNA: TGCAGTGCTAGAGACCGTCCAGGCTCCTACAATGAGCAGTTCTTC. V gene TRBV20-1 combines with J gene TRBJ2-1; D is unclear. Germline V CDR1 and CDR2: DFQATT, SNEGSKA (reference sequence). The CDR3 is 15 residues long. V was cut by 0 bases and J by 0 bases, with 9 bases left in between.

In this sample, this clonotype turned up many times. The chain combines TRBV3-1 with TRBJ2-2; TRBD1 matches at 11 bases. The CDR3 is 15 residues long. Germline V gene sequence: CDR1 LGHDT, CDR2 YNNKEL (reference sequence). The ends lost 4 bases at V and 7 bases at J; junction bases unmatched: 5. This CDR3 is CASSPGTGGFGELFF. CDR3 bases: TGTGCCAGCAGCCCCGGGACAGGGGGATTCGGGGAGCTGTTTTTT.

This clonotype has more than one count but fewer than ten. The chain links TRBV27 to TRBJ2-6, with 8 nucleotides matching TRBD1. The CDR3 runs 18 residues. Trimming took 5 bases from V and 2 from J; bases not matched to a gene: 11. Germline V gene sequence: CDR1 MNHEY, CDR2 SMNVEV (reference sequence). The CDR3 nucleotides are TGTGCCAGCAGTCCGTCATGGACAGGGATCCCTGGGGCCAACGTCCTGACTTTC. It codes for CASSPSWTGIPGANVLTF.

The table lists this clonotype with a few counts. The gene calls are TRBV5-1 and TRBJ1-4, with TRBD1 matching 8 bases. V lost 0 bases, J lost 7 bases, and 2 bases stayed unmatched. The V gene's germline CDR1 is SGHRS and CDR2 YFSETQ. This CDR3 comprises 14 residues. CDR3 sequence reads: CASSLGDRPEKLFF. The CDR3 DNA sequence: TGCGCCAGCAGCTTGGGGGACAGGCCTGAAAAACTGTTTTTT.